The 23 T cell receptor beta chains below all came from one sample that was sequenced in a study of persistence of HIV-infected CD4 T cells. This nonspecific control used anti-CD3/anti-CD28 bead stimulation of CD4+ T cells. Sorting selected CD4+ T cells upregulating both CD40 ligand and CD69. Sequencing used immunoSEQ version 4 in survey mode. Clones were read by immunoSEQ multiplex PCR, and TCRdb kept only the in-frame ones, dropping some. The data show 35,000 to 40,000 clones, about nine tenths seen once. No antigen has been assigned to these receptors. The sequences come from CD4+ T cells sorted from PBMCs after roughly 18-hour stimulation, collected from a patient who received antiretroviral therapy. The receptors stem from an adult man with HIV who was CMV-seropositive.

Only one count was recorded for this clone. The rearrangement uses TRBV6-6 and TRBJ1-5; D is possibly TRBD1 (5 bases). CDR3 size: 16 residues. The germline gives CDR1 MNHNY, CDR2 SVGAGI (reference sequence). Trimming took off 9 bases at V and 2 bases at J, with 20 bases between the two ends. This chain's CDR3 is CASTQRGGVGNQPQHF. As DNA, the CDR3 is TGTGCCAGTACTCAAAGGGGAGGGGTGGGCAATCAGCCCCAGCATTTT.

The chain links TRBV7-6 to TRBJ2-2; D is ambiguous. There are 12 residues in the CDR3. The germline CDR1 and CDR2 sequences are SGHVS and FNYEAQ. V dropped 4 bases and J dropped 3 bases, with 3 bases sitting between them. CDR3 in amino acids: CASSSYTGELFF. CDR3 in DNA: TGTGCCAGCAGCTCATACACCGGGGAGCTGTTTTTT.

This clone was picked up a small number of times. The J gene is TRBJ1-5, the V gene TRBV19, with D possibly being TRBD1 (5 bases). Germline values: CDR1 LNHDA, CDR2 SQIVND (reference sequence). This CDR3 has 14 amino acids. The germline V and J ends were trimmed by 6 bases and 5 bases, with 14 bases remaining between them. The CDR3 DNA reads as TGTGCCAGTAGCCAAAGATGGGGGTATCAGCCCCAGCATTTT. Amino acids: CASSQRWGYQPQHF.

The V and J genes are TRBV7-2 and TRBJ1-3, with D perhaps TRBD1 (6 bases). There are 15 residues in the CDR3. The V and J ends lost 5 bases and 0 bases respectively, with 11 bases between them. Germline CDR1 reads SGHTA; CDR2 reads FQGNSA. As DNA, the CDR3 is TGTGCCAGCAGCAATCAGGGGTCCTCTGGAAACACCATATATTTT. The encoded protein is CASSNQGSSGNTIYF.

This chain uses TRBV29-1 with TRBJ2-1; D is unclear. The germline gives CDR1 SQVTM, CDR2 ANQGSEA. Trimming took off 7 bases at V and 4 bases at J, with 11 bases between the two ends. CDR3 length: 12 amino acids. Here the CDR3 reads CSASTLYNEQFF. As DNA, the CDR3 is TGCAGCGCTTCAACACTGTACAATGAGCAGTTCTTC.

The J gene is TRBJ1-1, the V gene TRBV7-2; 8 positions agree with TRBD1. Germline CDR1 reads SGHTA; CDR2 reads FQGNSA. The ends lost 2 bases at V and 7 bases at J; junction bases unmatched: 3. The CDR3 length is 13 residues. The CDR3 nucleotides read TGTGCCAGCAGCTTATGGACAGGGAGTGAAGCTTTCTTT. Its translation is CASSLWTGSEAFF.

CDR3 amino acids: CASSPPQGLGEKLFF. In DNA form, the CDR3 reads TGTGCCAGCAGCCCCCCCCAGGGTCTAGGAGAAAAACTGTTTTTT. The chain couples TRBV3-1 (or the pseudogene TRBV3-2) to TRBJ1-4, with TRBD1 as a possible D gene (5 bases). Trimming took off 4 bases at V and 8 bases at J, with 17 bases between the two ends. From germline, CDR1 is LGHDT and CDR2 YNNKEL (reference sequence). This CDR3 is built from 15 residues.

The CDR3 bases are TGTGCCATCAGTGAGCTGGTTTACGAGCAGTACTTC. Its protein is CAISELVYEQYF. This chain joins TRBV10-3 and TRBJ2-7; no reliable D call. Germline V gene lookup returns CDR1 ENHRY and CDR2 SYGVKD. The CDR3 extends over 12 amino acids. The V and J ends lost 2 bases and 4 bases respectively, with 6 bases between them.

V is TRBV4-3 and J is TRBJ1-4; possibly TRBD1 for D (5 bases). The CDR3 spans 17 residues. Germline CDR1 reads LGHNA; CDR2 reads YSLEER. The V gene lost 1 base and the J gene lost 2 bases, with 14 bases spanning the gap. The CDR3 nucleotides read TGCGCCAGCAGCCAAGTATTCGGGGGATGGACTAATGAAAAACTGTTTTTT. Its protein is CASSQVFGGWTNEKLFF.

This chain links TRBV6-5 with TRBJ2-5, with TRBD1 matching over 10 bases. Looked up from germline, CDR1 is MNHEY and CDR2 is SVGAGI. J was trimmed by 5 bases and V by 0 bases; bases with no gene match: 3. The CDR3 covers 15 residues. The CDR3 DNA reads TGTGCCAGCAGTTACTCTGGGGACAGGGGTGAGACCCAGTACTTC. Protein sequence: CASSYSGDRGETQYF.

The V gene is TRBV4-3, the J gene TRBJ2-5; D is perhaps TRBD2 (6 bases). Germline values: CDR1 LGHNA, CDR2 YSLEER. The CDR3 consists of 18 residues. V was cut by 0 bases and J by 2 bases, with 19 bases left in between. The CDR3 DNA reads as TGCGCCAGCAGCCAAGAAGGGCTCACGGGAGAGTGGCAAGAGACCCAGTACTTC. It is translated as CASSQEGLTGEWQETQYF.

This chain links TRBV4-3 with TRBJ2-2; TRBD2 agrees at 9 bases. CDR3 length: 17 residues. CDR1 and CDR2 from the germline V gene are LGHNA and YSLEER. V lost 2 bases to trimming and J lost 6 bases; unmatched junction nucleotides: 10. The CDR3 region is CASSQWGGRAVSGELFF. CDR3 nucleotide sequence: TGCGCCAGCAGCCAATGGGGCGGGAGGGCCGTCTCCGGGGAGCTGTTTTTT.

V usage is TRBV4-2 and J usage is TRBJ2-5; possible D gene TRBD2, 6 bases. Germline lookup yields CDR1 LGHNA and CDR2 YNFKEQ. There are 15 residues in the CDR3. With 4 bases removed from V and 2 bases from J, the gap between germline ends came to 14 bases. The CDR3 DNA reads as TGTGCCAGCAGCCCCTTCGGGACTCCTCAAGAGACCCAGTACTTC. Amino acids: CASSPFGTPQETQYF.

The chain combines TRBV4-2 with TRBJ1-5; TRBD1 matches at 7 bases. In germline, CDR1 is LGHNA, CDR2 YNFKEQ. The CDR3 extends over 15 amino acids. V trimming: 2 bases; J trimming: 2 bases; junction bases outside the gene matches: 3. CDR3 in DNA: TGTGCCAGCAGCCAAACCGGGACAGGCAATCAGCCCCAGCATTTT. Amino acid sequence: CASSQTGTGNQPQHF.

The chain combines TRBV19 with TRBJ2-3, with D tentatively TRBD2 (6 bases). V dropped 6 bases and J dropped 2 bases, with 18 bases sitting between them. The CDR3 covers 16 residues. In germline, CDR1 is LNHDA, CDR2 SQIVND (reference sequence). The CDR3 DNA reads as TGTGCCAGTAGAAGGGACTCAAGCTCCCCCACAGATACGCAGTATTTT. This gives the protein CASRRDSSSPTDTQYF.

This clone appeared once. This chain links TRBV6-2 or TRBV6-3 with TRBJ1-5; 10 bases are shared with TRBD1. The germline V gene encodes CDR1 MNHEY and CDR2 SVGEGT. Trimming at V came to 4 bases and at J to 7 bases, leaving 10 bases not matched to a gene. CDR3 length equals 16 residues. The CDR3 loop is CASSWGQGYVNQPQHF. The CDR3, as DNA: TGTGCCAGCAGTTGGGGACAGGGGTATGTTAACCAGCCCCAGCATTTT.

This clone was detected a few times. The chain employs TRBV4-3 and TRBJ2-3; TRBD1 might be the D (7 bases). The CDR3 is made up of 14 amino acids. V lost 4 bases and J lost 1, with 9 bases in between. Per germline, CDR1 LGHNA and CDR2 YSLEER. The CDR3 DNA is TGCGCCAGCAGCCGCGGGACAGGCACAGATACGCAGTATTTT. Amino acids: CASSRGTGTDTQYF.

J is TRBJ2-3 and V is TRBV4-1; 9 bases align to TRBD2. J gave up 0 bases and V 4 bases, and 8 bases lay outside the gene matches. CDR3 length: 17 amino acids. Germline assignment: CDR1 MGHRA and CDR2 YSYEKL. CDR3 sequence (DNA): TGCGCCAGCAGCCGTCAGCTAGCGGGGAGTAGCACAGATACGCAGTATTTT. Protein sequence: CASSRQLAGSSTDTQYF.

The V call is TRBV19, the J call TRBJ1-5; no reliable D call. Trimming cost V 5 bases and J 0 bases, with 17 bases left between them. Germline V gives CDR1 LNHDA, CDR2 SQIVND (reference sequence). This CDR3 spans 17 amino acids. The CDR3 region has the DNA TGTGCCAGTAGTCGAGTGGGTGGTGGAGTTAGCAATCAGCCCCAGCATTTT. Its protein product is CASSRVGGGVSNQPQHF.

A note on this clone: The same CDR3 can be traced to other DNA sequences in this sample. The rearrangement links TRBV30 to TRBJ1-4; tentatively, D is TRBD1 (5 bases). Trimming removed 5 bases at V and 7 bases at J, with 14 bases between. Germline CDR1 and CDR2: GTSNPN and SVGIG (reference sequence). This CDR3 contains 13 residues. The CDR3 spells CAWGRRGGEKLFF. Here the CDR3 DNA reads TGTGCCTGGGGACGCCGGGGGGGTGAAAAACTGTTTTTT.

This chain joins TRBV30 and TRBJ2-3; the D is unclear. There are 12 residues in the CDR3. The germline gives CDR1 GTSNPN, CDR2 SVGIG (reference sequence). The V gene lost 2 bases and the J gene lost 1 base, with 4 bases spanning the gap. CDR3 in DNA: TGTGCCTGGAGTCCCGGCACAGATACGCAGTATTTT. Its protein is CAWSPGTDTQYF.

This clone was found once. J is TRBJ2-6 and V is TRBV5-1; D uncertain. The germline CDR1 and CDR2 sequences are SGHRS and YFSETQ. Trimming shortened V by 6 bases and J by 0 bases, and 7 bases separated the two germline ends. CDR3 size: 14 residues. CDR3 sequence (DNA): TGCGCCAGCATGCAAGACTCTGGGGCCAACGTCCTGACTTTC. Amino acids: CASMQDSGANVLTF.

This clone was seen once. CDR3 loop: CASSLPGTGYYGYTF. DNA of the CDR3: TGTGCCAGCAGCCTACCCGGGACAGGGTACTATGGCTACACCTTC. The chain uses TRBV11-1 and TRBJ1-2; 9 nucleotides align to TRBD1. V lost 5 bases and J lost 3; bases outside the gene matches: 7. Germline assignment: CDR1 SGHAT and CDR2 FQDESV (reference sequence). CDR3 length equals 15 residues.